This T cell receptor (beta chain) was obtained from a study of PD-1 blockade in mismatch repair-deficient tumors. Study summary: All were previously treated, progressing patients with about twelve mismatch repair-deficient cancer types. Study-level results: After pembrolizumab, tumor-resident clones rose rapidly, then generally contracted before radiologic responses.

On this clone: Antigen specificity is unknown.

Germline V lookup: CDR1 MNHNS, CDR2 SASEGT. The CDR3 contains 15 residues. V was pared by 7 bases and J by 1 base, with 13 bases between. TCRs were sequenced from a few patients responding to pembrolizumab. Produced via immunoSEQ multiplex PCR; TCRdb's table is partial and in-frame only. The repertoire holds about 63,000 clones, around 88% seen once, with approximately 15% in the top ten. The origin of this receptor is an adult with mismatch repair-deficient cancer. Sample: peripheral blood, taken 52 weeks after starting pembrolizumab. This chain uses TRBV6-1 with TRBJ2-2; D assignment may be TRBD1 or TRBD2 (5 bases each). The CDR3 nucleotides are TGTGCCAGCATACGGGGCGGGCTGAACACCGGGGAGCTGTTTTTT. It encodes CASIRGGLNTGELFF.